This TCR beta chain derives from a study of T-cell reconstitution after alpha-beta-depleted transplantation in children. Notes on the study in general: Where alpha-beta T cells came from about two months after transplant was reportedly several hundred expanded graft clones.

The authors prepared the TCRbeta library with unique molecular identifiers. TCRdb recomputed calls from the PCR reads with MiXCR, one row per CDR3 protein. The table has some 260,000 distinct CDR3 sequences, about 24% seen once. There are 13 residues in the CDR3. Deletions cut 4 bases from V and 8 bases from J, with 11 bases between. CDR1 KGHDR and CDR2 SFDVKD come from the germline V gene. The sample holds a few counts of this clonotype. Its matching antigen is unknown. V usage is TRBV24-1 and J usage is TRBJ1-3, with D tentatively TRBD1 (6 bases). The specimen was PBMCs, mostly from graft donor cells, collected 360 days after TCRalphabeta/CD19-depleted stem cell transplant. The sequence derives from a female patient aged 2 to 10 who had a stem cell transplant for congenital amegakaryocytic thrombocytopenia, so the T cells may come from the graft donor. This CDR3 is CATSDPNRDTIYF. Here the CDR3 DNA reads TGTGCCACCAGTGACCCGAACAGGGACACCATATATTTT.